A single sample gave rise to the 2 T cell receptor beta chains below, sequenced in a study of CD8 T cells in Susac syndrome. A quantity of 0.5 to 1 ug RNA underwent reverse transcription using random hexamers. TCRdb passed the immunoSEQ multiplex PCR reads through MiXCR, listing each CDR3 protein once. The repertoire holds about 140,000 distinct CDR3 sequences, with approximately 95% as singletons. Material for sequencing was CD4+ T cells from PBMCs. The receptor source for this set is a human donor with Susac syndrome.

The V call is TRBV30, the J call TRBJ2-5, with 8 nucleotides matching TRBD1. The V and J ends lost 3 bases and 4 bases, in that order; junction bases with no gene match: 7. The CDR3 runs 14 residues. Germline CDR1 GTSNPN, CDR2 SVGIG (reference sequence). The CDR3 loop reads CAWRATGERETQYF. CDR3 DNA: TGTGCCTGGAGGGCGACAGGGGAGCGAGAGACCCAGTACTTC.

The CDR3 protein is CASSTPNRGTAYGYTF. The CDR3 DNA follows: TGTGCCAGTAGTACCCCTAACAGGGGTACGGCGTATGGCTACACCTTC. The chain uses TRBV19 and TRBJ1-2; 7 bases line up with TRBD1. The germline V gene encodes CDR1 LNHDA and CDR2 SQIVND (reference sequence). With V trimmed by 4 bases and J by 5 bases, 13 bases remained unmatched. The CDR3 contains 16 residues.